This TCR beta chain was recovered during a study of CD8+ T cells in alopecia areata. Treatment given: oral pan-JAK inhibitor, 5-10 mg twice daily. Sequencing relied on a cDNA template that was reverse transcribed from extracted RNA. Profiling relied on immunoSEQ multiplex PCR, and the TCRdb table lists in-frame clones only, not all of them. Of approximately 180,000 clones listed, 64% are singletons. Specimen: CD4+ T cells sorted from blood, collected around week 50, from a patient treated with tofacitinib. The sequence derives from a human donor with alopecia areata.

This CDR3 is CASSPGVGGRTEAFF. The CDR3 region has the DNA TGTGCCAGCAGCCCGGGGGTCGGGGGACGGACTGAAGCTTTCTTT. The J gene is TRBJ1-1, the V gene TRBV11-2; TRBD1 is a possible D gene (5 bases). V lost 5 bases and J lost 5, with 18 bases in between. The CDR3 extends over 15 amino acids. The germline CDR1 and CDR2 sequences are SGHAT and FQNNGV.